The next 15 T cell receptor beta chains were all read from a single sample in a study of PD-L1 blockade in urothelial cancer. The table came from immunoSEQ multiplex PCR; TCRdb's copy has only in-frame clones and leaves some out. The data contain about 73,000 clones, roughly 91% of them singletons. The sample here was PBMCs, taken around atezolizumab (anti-PD-L1) treatment. These TCRs come from a man between 60 and 70 years old with urothelial cancer.

The rearrangement links TRBV5-4 to TRBJ2-5; a possible D gene is TRBD2 (7 bases). Trimming left V 3 bases short and J 1 base short, with 13 bases between. The CDR3 has 15 amino acids. Germline V gene lookup returns CDR1 SGHNT and CDR2 YYREEE (reference sequence). As DNA, the CDR3 is TGTGCCAGCAGCTACGGGGGGCAGTTCCAAGAGACCCAGTACTTC. It translates to CASSYGGQFQETQYF. Combining the CDR3 with reference TRBV5-4 and TRBJ2-5 gives the whole variable domain ETGVTQSPTHLIKTRGQQVTLRCSSQSGHNTVSWYQQALGQGPQFIFQYYREEENGRGNFPPRFSGLQFPNYSSELNVNALELDDSALYLCASSYGGQFQETQYFGPGTRLLVL.

V and J are TRBV18 and TRBJ2-7, with D tentatively TRBD2 (5 bases). Trimming shortened V by 1 base and J by 7 bases, and 14 bases separated the two germline ends. From germline, CDR1 is KGHSH and CDR2 LQKENI. CDR3 length: 14 residues. The CDR3 coding sequence is TGTGCCAGCTCACCACAGAACGCCCCGGGAGAGCAGTACTTC. This encodes CASSPQNAPGEQYF.

The chain uses TRBV9 and TRBJ2-7; the match to TRBD2 covers 9 bases. J lost 4 bases, V lost 2 bases, and 7 bases had no gene match. This CDR3 has 15 amino acids. CDR1 SGDLS and CDR2 YYNGEE come from the germline V gene. DNA for the CDR3: TGTGCCAGCAGCGTCGGGACTAGCTTCCAGTACGAGCAGTACTTC. Its translation: CASSVGTSFQYEQYF.

CDR3 loop: CASSYGGTYEQYF. The CDR3 DNA reads TGTGCCAGCAGCTACGGGGGGACCTACGAGCAGTACTTC. The gene calls are TRBV21-1 and TRBJ2-7; no DNA check was done on the table's D call, TRBD2. TRBV21-1 is a documented pseudogene. CDR3 length: 13 residues.

The CDR3 loop is CASSLGAAAVQETQYF. Here the CDR3 DNA reads TGTGCCAGCAGCTTGGGGGCGGCCGCCGTCCAAGAGACCCAGTACTTC. The chain employs TRBV7-7 and TRBJ2-5; weak D call: TRBD1 (6 bases). The CDR3 has 16 amino acids. Trimming stripped 3 bases from V and 1 base from J, with 15 bases between. Germline V CDR1 and CDR2: SSHAT, FNYEAQ (reference sequence).

The V gene is TRBV5-1, the J gene TRBJ2-1; no clear D gene. Trimming shortened V by 0 bases and J by 6 bases, and 10 bases separated the two germline ends. The germline CDR1 and CDR2 sequences are SGHRS and YFSETQ. The CDR3 totals 14 residues. The CDR3: CASSLGDSGNEQFF. As DNA, the CDR3 is TGCGCCAGCAGCTTGGGTGACTCTGGCAATGAGCAGTTCTTC.

The chain is built from TRBV2 and TRBJ2-7; D may be TRBD1 (6 bases). Germline V gene sequence: CDR1 SNHLY, CDR2 FYNNEI. This CDR3 has 15 amino acids. The V end lost 0 bases, the J end lost 2 bases, and 11 bases lay between the germline ends. The CDR3 nucleotides are TGTGCCAGCAGTGAAGCAACAGGGAAGACCTACGAGCAGTACTTC. Translated: CASSEATGKTYEQYF.

The chain employs TRBV18 and TRBJ2-7; 8 positions agree with TRBD1. Trimming took 5 bases from V and 0 from J; bases not matched to a gene: 3. The CDR3 is 14 amino acids. The V gene's germline CDR1 is KGHSH and CDR2 LQKENI. CDR3: CASSAGTGSYEQYF. CDR3 bases: TGTGCCAGCTCAGCCGGGACAGGCTCCTACGAGCAGTACTTC.

The chain joins TRBV27 to TRBJ2-3; 7 bases are a match to TRBD2. V trimming: 8 bases; J trimming: 5 bases; junction bases outside the gene matches: 7. The CDR3 runs 13 residues. Germline CDR1 and CDR2: MNHEY and SMNVEV (reference sequence). The CDR3 nucleotides read TGTGCCAGCGGGGACTATTCAGGAGATACGCAGTATTTT. The encoded protein is CASGDYSGDTQYF.

This clone has just one count. This chain uses TRBV5-3 with TRBJ1-4; D ambiguous. TRBV5-3 is given ORF status, its function remaining uncertain. The CDR3 runs to 14 residues. Trimming cost V 2 bases and J 6 bases, with 11 bases left between them. DNA for the CDR3: TGTGCCAGAAGCTTTGAGAGACTTGATGAAAAACTGTTTTTT. The encoded protein is CARSFERLDEKLFF.

The V call is TRBV21-1, the J call TRBJ2-7; the table's D call TRBD1 went unverified against the DNA. TRBV21-1 is a recognized pseudogene. The CDR3 runs 15 residues. The CDR3 is CASTYFNRINYEQYF. The DNA of the CDR3 is TGTGCCAGCACATACTTTAACAGGATAAACTACGAGCAGTACTTC.

The J gene is TRBJ2-7, the V gene TRBV30; 9 positions match TRBD1. J lost 7 bases, V lost 1 base, and 5 bases had no gene match. Germline CDR1 reads GTSNPN; CDR2 reads SVGIG (reference sequence). The CDR3 sequence is 13 residues long. Written as DNA, the CDR3 is TGTGCCTGGAGTGCAACAGGGGGCTGGGAGCAGTACTTC. Its translation is CAWSATGGWEQYF.

V gene TRBV19 combines with J gene TRBJ1-4, with 7 nucleotides matching TRBD1. Germline V gene lookup returns CDR1 LNHDA and CDR2 SQIVND (reference sequence). The V segment lost 8 bases and the J segment 7 bases; nucleotides outside the gene matches: 7. The CDR3 has 13 amino acids. CDR3 residues: CASEGQGVEKLFF. The CDR3 DNA sequence: TGTGCCAGTGAGGGGCAGGGGGTTGAAAAACTGTTTTTT.

The rearrangement links TRBV7-2 to TRBJ2-1; a possible D gene is TRBD2 (6 bases). This CDR3 comprises 15 residues. Trimming took 5 bases from V and 0 from J, leaving 11 bases between them. Germline CDR1 SGHTA, CDR2 FQGNSA. The CDR3 is CASSPAGSSYNEQFF. CDR3 in DNA: TGTGCCAGCAGCCCAGCGGGTAGCTCCTACAATGAGCAGTTCTTC.

The rearrangement uses TRBV5-8 and TRBJ1-2; 7 positions match TRBD1. This CDR3 is built from 15 residues. Germline V gene data show CDR1 as SGHTS and CDR2 as YDEGEE. V lost 1 base and J lost 4; bases outside the gene matches: 7. CDR3 bases: TGTGCCAGCAGCTTGAGGGACAGTCGGATCTATGGCTACACCTTC. As protein: CASSLRDSRIYGYTF.